This T cell receptor beta chain was documented in a study of CD4+ T cells in melanoma. This CDR3 has 15 amino acids. V was trimmed by 0 bases and J by 3 bases, leaving 12 bases between them. Per germline, CDR1 SGHRS and CDR2 YFSETQ. The data were produced by immunoSEQ multiplex PCR, yet TCRdb's version contains in-frame clones alone and is incomplete. This sample has about 21,000 clones, with around 79% found just once. This rearrangement joins TRBV5-1 to TRBJ1-2, with a weak D call TRBD1 (5 bases). This clonotype was obtained from a human donor with melanoma. Sequencing used cells from a culture (not recorded whether cultured in vitro). CDR3 nucleotides: TGCGCCAGCAGCTTGGGGGACCTCGGCTACTATGGCTACACCTTC. This sequence encodes CASSLGDLGYYGYTF.